This TCR beta chain was identified during a study of T cell repertoires in cytomegalovirus infection. Turning to the study itself: TCR beta signatures that were public indicated CMV infection and matching HLA type. The study, taken as a whole, reports: Clonotype analysis showed dominance of the ex vivo response by HLA-C-restricted CMV-specific TCR beta clonotypes. The cumulative frequency of public TCR beta families distinguished individuals who carried CMV together with the relevant HLA.

V lost 1 base to trimming and J lost 4 bases; unmatched junction nucleotides: 10. The CDR3 is made up of 17 amino acids. The sample holds many counts of this clonotype. Its antigen is currently unknown. TCRdb reprocessed the reads via MiXCR and lists one record per CDR3 protein. In the table there are approximately 130,000 distinct CDR3 sequences, roughly 9% of which are singletons. Specimen: PBMCs. The TCR originated in a human donor in good health (CMV status not recorded). Some clones in this sample may be carry-over from other donors' samples. The chain employs TRBV12-3 or TRBV12-4 and TRBJ1-2; 9 bases map to TRBD1. The CDR3 coding sequence is TGTGCCAGCAGTTTAGGGGGACAGGGCCCTGGTTTCTATGGCTACACCTTC. It is translated as CASSLGGQGPGFYGYTF.